Included here is one T cell receptor (beta chain) sequence, with context. Its matching antigen is unknown. This specimen comes from a study of PD-1 blockade in classical Hodgkin lymphoma. Study in general: Patients received nivolumab 3 mg/kg intravenously every 2 weeks. General study findings and limits: At baseline, newly diagnosed patients reportedly showed less TCR diversity than healthy donors.

All patients relapsed after autologous stem cell transplantation, and brentuximab vedotin exposure varied. Thawed PBMCs yielded CD4+ T cells through magnetic negative selection. This CDR3 is built from 15 residues. Germline V CDR1 and CDR2: ENHRY, SYGVKD. Losses at the gene ends were 8 bases for V and 7 bases for J; bases not matched to a gene: 15. TCRdb keeps only in-frame clones here, not all; method: immunoSEQ multiplex PCR. The table shows 26,000 or so clones, with roughly 80% occurring only once. This sequence joins TRBV10-3 and TRBJ1-2; the match to TRBD1 covers 8 bases. Sequenced material: CD4+ T cells from blood, taken at baseline. The sequence was obtained from a human donor with classical Hodgkin lymphoma. The chain's CDR3 is CAIGAQGALVGGYTF. The CDR3 bases are TGTGCCATCGGAGCCCAGGGGGCGCTCGTCGGTGGCTACACCTTC.